The entry below gives a single T cell receptor (beta chain) sequence along with its context. Its antigen remains unidentified. From the PCR reads, TCRdb called clonotypes with MiXCR, one entry per CDR3 protein. The sample includes some 29,000 distinct CDR3 sequences, 50% of them seen just once. Time point given: late sampling 161 to 241 days after vaccination in three convalescent patients. The data are from a study of vaccination and CD4 T cells after COVID-19. In the study overall: SARS-CoV-2 positivity in convalescent patients was established by nasal swab PCR; some ten had mild and one severe disease. Participants were administered two doses of either the BNT162b2 or the mRNA-1273 vaccine.

From germline, CDR1 is MNHEY and CDR2 SMNVEV (reference sequence). The CDR3 length is 14 residues. The ends were cut back, 6 bases at V and 6 bases at J, with 14 bases in the middle. Overall study findings and caveats: Among convalescent patients, a median around 86% of reactive clones emerged only after vaccination.

This rearrangement joins TRBV27 to TRBJ2-2; the D call may be TRBD1 or TRBD2 (6 bases each). The receptor's source is a human donor who had recovered from COVID-19. The starting material was CD4+ T cells from blood, obtained about 7 months after SARS-CoV-2 vaccination. This chain's CDR3 is CASRDQGTPGELFF. The CDR3 bases are TGTGCCAGCAGAGATCAGGGGACTCCCGGGGAGCTGTTTTTT.